Listed here is a single T cell receptor (beta chain). The same CDR3 can be traced to other DNA sequences in this sample. Germline CDR1 MDHEN, CDR2 SYDVKM. The CDR3 is made up of 14 amino acids. Trimming removed 3 bases at V and 2 bases at J, with 8 bases between. The data belong to a study of blood T cell repertoires in COVID-19. Original methodology: Quantification of nucleated cells was approximated via reference gene primer amplification. Profiled with immunoSEQ multiplex PCR; TCRdb holds only in-frame clones, not every one. From that table come the V and J calls and clone size; the DNA was used to work out D and trimming. This repertoire shows 200,000 to 250,000 clones, about 83% found once; its top ten account for 4.8%.

This clonotype was obtained from a woman aged 45 to 65 who had been exposed to COVID-19. The genes are TRBV28 and TRBJ1-5; the D gene is possibly TRBD1 (5 bases). The sequencing sample was made of PBMCs or T cells enriched from blood (not recorded which). This chain's CDR3 is CASSLGGGNQPQHF. CDR3 bases: TGTGCCAGCAGTTTGGGGGGTGGCAATCAGCCCCAGCATTTT.